This T cell receptor beta chain was sequenced during a study of shared clonotypes between healthy human individuals. Study background: Per-donor plates numbered three CD4 naive, three CD4 memory, two CD8 naive and one CD8 memory.

The table came from immunoSEQ multiplex PCR; TCRdb's copy has only in-frame clones and leaves some out. The data show about 2 million clones, about 95% seen once. For this clone: What it binds is not known.

Naive CD8 cells lacked CD45RO, underwent positive selection for CCR7 and left out terminally differentiated effector memory CD45RA+ cells. Study-wide points: When naive CD4 clonotypes were compared across a few donors, about 5% were shared. Clonotypes which were not shared had lower generation probabilities than clonotypes that all four donors shared. Despite large depth, rarefaction showed incomplete sorted-subset sequencing.

Sequences were obtained from naive CD8+ T cells sorted from blood. The receptor comes from a man younger than 35 in good health.

The CDR3 sequence: CASSLDDGPYEQYF. CDR3 nucleotide sequence: TGTGCCAGCAGTTTAGACGACGGCCCCTACGAGCAGTACTTC. The chain combines TRBV27 with TRBJ2-7; D gene ambiguous. Trimming shortened V by 2 bases and J by 2 bases, and 10 bases separated the two germline ends. CDR3 length: 14 amino acids. Germline lookup yields CDR1 MNHEY and CDR2 SMNVEV (reference sequence).